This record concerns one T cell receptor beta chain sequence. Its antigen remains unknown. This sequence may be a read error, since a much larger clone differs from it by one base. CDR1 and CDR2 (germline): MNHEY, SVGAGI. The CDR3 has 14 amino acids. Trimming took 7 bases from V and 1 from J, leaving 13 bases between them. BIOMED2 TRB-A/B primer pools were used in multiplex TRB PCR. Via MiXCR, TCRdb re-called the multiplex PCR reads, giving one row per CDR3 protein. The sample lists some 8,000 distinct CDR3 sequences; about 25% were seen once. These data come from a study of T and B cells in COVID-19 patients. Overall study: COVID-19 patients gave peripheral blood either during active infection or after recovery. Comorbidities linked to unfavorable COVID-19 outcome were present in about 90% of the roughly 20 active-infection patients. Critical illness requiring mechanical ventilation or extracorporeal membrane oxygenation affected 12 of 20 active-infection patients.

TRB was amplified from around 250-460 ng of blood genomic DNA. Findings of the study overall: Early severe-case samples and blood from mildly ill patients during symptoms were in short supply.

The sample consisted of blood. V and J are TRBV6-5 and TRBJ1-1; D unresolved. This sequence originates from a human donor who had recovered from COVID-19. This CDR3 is CASKETVENTEAFF. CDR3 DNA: TGTGCCAGCAAGGAGACGGTGGAGAACACTGAAGCTTTCTTT.